Below, 32 T cell receptor beta chains from the same sample are listed, as sequenced in a study of cytomegalovirus exposure and HLA in healthy donors. PCR employed 60 Vbeta and 13 Jbeta primers. Assay used: immunoSEQ multiplex PCR; TCRdb lists only in-frame clones, some missing. Seen in this sample are some 72,000 clones; the ten most common clones hold about 0.82%. The sequencing input was PBMCs. The receptors shown here come from a boy between 10 and 17 years old in good health and CMV-seronegative.

V gene TRBV29-1 combines with J gene TRBJ1-1; 7 bases are a match to TRBD1. The junction had 5 bases not matched to a gene; V was cut back by 7 bases and J by 0 bases. This CDR3 comprises 13 residues. Germline V lookup: CDR1 SQVTM, CDR2 ANQGSEA. CDR3 nucleotide sequence: TGCAGCGGGACGGGACAGCTGAACACTGAAGCTTTCTTT. This codes for CSGTGQLNTEAFF.

V usage is TRBV5-1 and J usage is TRBJ1-1; tentatively, D is TRBD1 (6 bases). This CDR3 is 14 amino acids long. Per germline, CDR1 SGHRS and CDR2 YFSETQ. The V and J ends lost 4 bases and 4 bases respectively, with 14 bases between them. DNA for the CDR3: TGCGCCAGCAGCCCGGAAGGGGGTGGCACTGAAGCTTTCTTT. It translates to CASSPEGGGTEAFF.

The chain recombines TRBV5-4 with TRBJ2-2, with D tentatively TRBD1 (5 bases). CDR1 is SGHNT, CDR2 YYREEE, per germline (reference sequence). V was clipped by 4 bases and J by 1 base, with 8 bases between them. CDR3 length: 14 residues. CDR3 amino acids: CASSPRGNTGELFF. For the CDR3, the DNA is TGTGCCAGCAGCCCTAGGGGGAACACCGGGGAGCTGTTTTTT.

The gene calls are TRBV29-1 and TRBJ2-1, with 7 positions matching TRBD2. The V gene end was trimmed by 0 bases and the J gene end by 7 bases; junction bases not matched to a gene: 9. Germline-derived CDR1 and CDR2 are SQVTM and ANQGSEA. The CDR3 is made up of 15 amino acids. In nucleotides, the CDR3 is TGCAGCGTTGAAGAAACGGCGGGAGTACTGAATGAGCAGTTCTTC. This sequence encodes CSVEETAGVLNEQFF.

The chain couples TRBV2 to TRBJ2-5; the D gene is possibly TRBD1 (5 bases). The V and J ends lost 4 bases and 5 bases respectively, with 11 bases between them. The germline gives CDR1 SNHLY, CDR2 FYNNEI. The CDR3 covers 13 residues. This chain's CDR3 is CASSGQGTETQYF. The CDR3 nucleotides are TGTGCCAGCAGTGGTCAGGGTACTGAGACCCAGTACTTC.

This chain joins TRBV19 and TRBJ2-3; 15 bases match TRBD2. Trimming at V came to 3 bases and at J to 0 bases, leaving 10 bases not matched to a gene. The germline V gene has CDR1 LNHDA and CDR2 SQIVND (reference sequence). The CDR3 totals 20 residues. CDR3 in DNA: TGTGCCAGTAGTATCGGGACTAGCGGGAGGTTCGAATCTAGCACAGATACGCAGTATTTT. Protein: CASSIGTSGRFESSTDTQYF.

J is TRBJ2-7 and V is TRBV4-2, with 12 bases aligning to TRBD2. The CDR3 runs to 15 residues. Per germline, CDR1 LGHNA and CDR2 YNFKEQ. V shed 3 bases and J 2 bases; nucleotides not matched to a gene: 2. The CDR3 DNA is TGTGCCAGCAGCCACGGACTAGCGGGGACCTACGAGCAGTACTTC. Amino acids: CASSHGLAGTYEQYF.

The chain carries TRBV6-5 and TRBJ2-7; 7 bases are a match to TRBD2. V lost 6 bases to trimming and J lost 6 bases; unmatched junction nucleotides: 11. Germline lookup yields CDR1 MNHEY and CDR2 SVGAGI. The CDR3 has 14 amino acids. CDR3 loop: CASRSGGWGSEQYF. DNA for the CDR3: TGTGCCAGCAGATCCGGGGGGTGGGGAAGCGAGCAGTACTTC.

The rearrangement joins TRBV2 to TRBJ1-2; no definite D call. The V end lost 2 bases, the J end lost 5 bases, and 6 bases lay between the germline ends. Looked up from germline, CDR1 is SNHLY and CDR2 is FYNNEI. This CDR3 is 12 amino acids long. CDR3 sequence: CASSELPYGYTF. The CDR3 DNA reads as TGTGCCAGCAGTGAACTACCTTATGGCTACACCTTC.

The chain employs TRBV29-1 and TRBJ2-2; 7 bases map to TRBD2. The CDR3 is 16 residues long. The germline V gene has CDR1 SQVTM and CDR2 ANQGSEA. V lost 3 bases, J lost 1 base, and 8 bases stayed unmatched. The CDR3 coding sequence is TGCAGCGTTGAGGACCCTACTAGCGAGAACACCGGGGAGCTGTTTTTT. Translation gives CSVEDPTSENTGELFF.

The rearrangement links TRBV5-4 to TRBJ2-2, with 10 positions matching TRBD2. CDR3 length: 17 amino acids. V gave up 2 bases and J gave up 4 bases; unmatched junction bases: 8. Looked up from germline, CDR1 is SGHNT and CDR2 is YYREEE (reference sequence). The CDR3 DNA sequence: TGTGCCAGCAGCTTACTCCTAAGCGGGGGGGCCACCGGGGAGCTGTTTTTT. It codes for CASSLLLSGGATGELFF.

V gene TRBV19 combines with J gene TRBJ2-5; TRBD2 is a possible D gene (6 bases). In germline, CDR1 is LNHDA, CDR2 SQIVND (reference sequence). Trimming left V 1 base short and J 5 bases short, with 11 bases between. CDR3 length: 14 amino acids. The CDR3 coding sequence is TGTGCCAGTAGTATAGCAGGGACTCGGGAGACCCAGTACTTC. As protein: CASSIAGTRETQYF.

This chain uses TRBV10-3 with TRBJ1-5; a possible D gene is TRBD1 (5 bases). The CDR3 has 16 residues. The germline V and J ends were trimmed by 4 bases and 6 bases, with 19 bases remaining between them. CDR1 is ENHRY and CDR2 is SYGVKD in the germline V gene. The CDR3 is CAISGVGGNGGQPQHF. The DNA of the CDR3 is TGTGCCATCAGTGGGGTCGGGGGTAATGGCGGTCAGCCCCAGCATTTT.

This chain connects TRBV5-1 to TRBJ1-1, with TRBD1 matching 7 bases. Germline assignment: CDR1 SGHRS and CDR2 YFSETQ. V dropped 4 bases and J dropped 1; count of bases not matched to a gene: 4. The CDR3 length is 14 residues. The CDR3 coding sequence is TGCGCCAGCAGCACGGGACAGACGAACACTGAAGCTTTCTTT. Protein sequence: CASSTGQTNTEAFF.

The chain employs TRBV9 and TRBJ2-3, with a possible D match to TRBD1 (6 bases). The germline V and J ends were trimmed by 0 bases and 2 bases, with 10 bases remaining between them. The CDR3 contains 15 residues. Germline assignment: CDR1 SGDLS and CDR2 YYNGEE. Here the CDR3 DNA reads TGTGCCAGCAGCGTAGGGGGACAATACACAGATACGCAGTATTTT. Its protein is CASSVGGQYTDTQYF.

V gene TRBV10-3 combines with J gene TRBJ2-7; TRBD1 matches 9 bases. Germline CDR1 ENHRY, CDR2 SYGVKD. The CDR3 consists of 14 residues. The ends lost 6 bases at V and 5 bases at J; junction bases unmatched: 8. The CDR3 DNA follows: TGTGCCATCAGAAGTCCGGGACAGGGCGACGAGCAGTACTTC. Translation gives CAIRSPGQGDEQYF.

The rearrangement joins TRBV7-8 to TRBJ2-7; 7 bases match TRBD2. Germline CDR1 reads SGHVS; CDR2 reads FQNEAQ. The CDR3 runs 14 residues. V lost 5 bases, J lost 0 bases, and 4 bases stayed unmatched. Here the CDR3 DNA reads TGTGCCAGCAGCCCCAGCGGGAACTCCTACGAGCAGTACTTC. Its protein product is CASSPSGNSYEQYF. Supplemented by reference TRBV7-8 and TRBJ2-7, the full variable domain reads GAGVSQSPRYKVAKRGQDVALRCDPISGHVSLFWYQQALGQGPEFLTYFQNEAQLDKSGLPSDRFFAERPEGSVSTLKIQRTQQEDSAVYLCASSPSGNSYEQYFGPGTRLTVT.

The chain is built from TRBV4-2 and TRBJ1-4; TRBD1 matches 8 bases. Trimming at V came to 2 bases and at J to 5 bases, leaving 4 bases not matched to a gene. The germline V gene encodes CDR1 LGHNA and CDR2 YNFKEQ. The CDR3 runs 15 residues. In nucleotides, the CDR3 is TGTGCCAGCAGCCAAAGACAGGGGAAAAATGAAAAACTGTTTTTT. Protein sequence: CASSQRQGKNEKLFF.

The chain is built from TRBV29-1 and TRBJ2-7; 7 bases are a match to TRBD1. J was trimmed by 3 bases and V by 5 bases; bases with no gene match: 10. Looked up from germline, CDR1 is SQVTM and CDR2 is ANQGSEA. The CDR3 length is 14 residues. CDR3 residues: CSVSSRDRYYEQYF. CDR3 sequence (DNA): TGCAGCGTTAGTAGCCGGGACAGATACTACGAGCAGTACTTC.

This chain links TRBV9 with TRBJ1-2; TRBD1 matches 10 bases. This CDR3 has 15 amino acids. CDR1 is SGDLS and CDR2 is YYNGEE in the germline V gene. V dropped 2 bases and J dropped 10; count of bases not matched to a gene: 11. CDR3 coding DNA: TGTGCCAGCAGCGTCGGTGGACAGGGGGGGTGGGCCTACACCTTC. This codes for CASSVGGQGGWAYTF. Using reference TRBV9 and TRBJ1-2 for the parts outside the CDR3, the full variable domain is DSGVTQTPKHLITATGQRVTLRCSPRSGDLSVYWYQQSLDQGLQFLIQYYNGEERAKGNILERFSAQQFPDLHSELNLSSLELGDSALYFCASSVGGQGGWAYTFGSGTRLTVV.

CDR3 DNA sequence: TGCGCCAGCAGCCAAGATAACAGGGGGTATACCAAAAACATTCAGTACTTC. Translation gives CASSQDNRGYTKNIQYF. The gene calls are TRBV4-1 and TRBJ2-4; TRBD1 matches 8 bases. This CDR3 is built from 17 residues. The germline gives CDR1 MGHRA, CDR2 YSYEKL. V was pared by 0 bases and J by 2 bases, with 6 bases of the junction left unmatched.

V is TRBV7-9 and J is TRBJ2-1, with D unresolved. Trimming removed 3 bases at V and 9 bases at J, with 9 bases between. CDR3 length equals 12 residues. Germline CDR1 is SEHNR and CDR2 is FQNEAQ (reference sequence). This CDR3 is CASSFTRSEQFF. The CDR3 DNA follows: TGTGCCAGCAGCTTTACGCGGAGTGAGCAGTTCTTC.

This chain joins TRBV18 and TRBJ2-7; D not certain. The germline gives CDR1 KGHSH, CDR2 LQKENI. Trimming stripped 1 base from V and 2 bases from J, with 12 bases between. The CDR3 is 15 amino acids. CDR3 loop: CASSPRDSFPYEQYF. DNA of the CDR3: TGTGCCAGCTCACCACGTGATAGCTTCCCCTACGAGCAGTACTTC.

The chain has TRBV30 and TRBJ1-2, with D unresolved. This CDR3 has 14 residues. The germline gives CDR1 GTSNPN, CDR2 SVGIG (reference sequence). Trimming stripped 1 base from V and 6 bases from J, with 15 bases between. DNA of the CDR3: TGTGCCTGGAGTGGCGGGAAGGTGGGCCATGGCTACACCTTC. Protein product: CAWSGGKVGHGYTF.

The rearrangement uses TRBV7-9 and TRBJ2-1; no firm D call. CDR3 length: 16 residues. V lost 8 bases and J 0 bases, leaving 17 bases between the germline ends. CDR1 and CDR2 (germline): SEHNR, FQNEAQ (reference sequence). This CDR3 is CASGTGSSSSYNEQFF. DNA of the CDR3: TGTGCCAGCGGAACCGGGTCATCGAGCTCCTACAATGAGCAGTTCTTC.

This chain connects TRBV15 to TRBJ2-7; D gene ambiguous. V shed 1 base and J shed 2 bases, with 6 bases lying between them. CDR1 is LNHNV, CDR2 YYDKDF, per germline (reference sequence). CDR3 length: 13 residues. The DNA for the CDR3 is TGTGCCACCAGCAGAGGCCACACCTACGAGCAGTACTTC. Translating it yields CATSRGHTYEQYF.

Written as DNA, the CDR3 is TGTGCCAGCAGTGCTGCCTACGAGCAGTACTTC. Translating gives CASSAAYEQYF. The V call is TRBV2, the J call TRBJ2-7; D gene ambiguous. Trimming shortened V by 4 bases and J by 2 bases, and 3 bases separated the two germline ends. The CDR3 contains 11 residues. Germline CDR1 reads SNHLY; CDR2 reads FYNNEI.

The chain employs TRBV19 and TRBJ2-7; TRBD1 matches 11 bases. V dropped 5 bases and J dropped 2; count of bases not matched to a gene: 5. The CDR3 contains 15 residues. Germline V gene data show CDR1 as LNHDA and CDR2 as SQIVND (reference sequence). The CDR3, as DNA: TGTGCCAGTAGTCCAGCGGGACAGGGGGCCTACGAGCAGTACTTC. It codes for CASSPAGQGAYEQYF.

The genes are TRBV27 and TRBJ2-7; 15 nucleotides agree with TRBD2. The CDR3 is 17 residues long. The V segment lost 5 bases and the J segment 5 bases; nucleotides outside the gene matches: 10. Germline-derived CDR1 and CDR2 are MNHEY and SMNVEV (reference sequence). The CDR3 nucleotides read TGTGCCAGCAGTCCCTCAGGACTAGCGGGAGGGGCTCACGAGCAGTACTTC. This codes for CASSPSGLAGGAHEQYF.

The chain employs TRBV29-1 and TRBJ1-1; D is ambiguous. Between the trimmed V and J ends, which lost 7 bases and 5 bases, there was a span of 8 bases. Germline V CDR1 and CDR2: SQVTM, ANQGSEA. The CDR3 covers 10 residues. CDR3 region: CSGRDTEAFF. DNA of the CDR3: TGCAGCGGGAGGGATACTGAAGCTTTCTTT.

The chain links TRBV14 to TRBJ1-1; D possibly corresponds to TRBD1 (5 bases). Germline loops: CDR1 SGHDN, CDR2 FVKESK. The germline V and J ends were trimmed by 0 bases and 6 bases, with 11 bases remaining between them. The CDR3 covers 14 residues. The CDR3 DNA is TGTGCCAGCAGCCAAGAGTACAGGACATCTGAAGCTTTCTTT. It translates to CASSQEYRTSEAFF.

The chain links TRBV15 to TRBJ2-7, with 7 bases lining up with TRBD2. This CDR3 spans 15 amino acids. With V trimmed by 0 bases and J by 2 bases, 4 bases remained unmatched. Germline CDR1 is LNHNV and CDR2 is YYDKDF (reference sequence). CDR3 nucleotides: TGTGCCACCAGCAGAGAGGCGGGGGACGCCTACGAGCAGTACTTC. It translates to CATSREAGDAYEQYF.